This T cell receptor (beta chain) is drawn from a study of cytomegalovirus exposure and HLA in healthy donors. Study results and limitations: Later analysis reportedly placed an Asian-associated ancestry cluster below the approximately 730-donor mean in N-insertions. Follow-up analysis found HLA locus-dependent TCR association rates, highest for DRB1 and lowest for HLA-C.

V was clipped by 5 bases and J by 2 bases; unmatched bases: 6. Germline V gives CDR1 SNHLY, CDR2 FYNNEI. CDR3 length: 15 residues. Regarding this clone: Its antigen is unknown.

PCR involved 60 Vbeta and 13 Jbeta primers. Assay used: immunoSEQ multiplex PCR; TCRdb lists only in-frame clones, some missing. The sample shows some 190,000 clones, over 60% of them seen only once. This TCR came from a man between 18 and 29 years old in good health and CMV-seronegative. J is TRBJ2-3 and V is TRBV2; 8 nucleotides line up with TRBD1. Sample: PBMCs. The CDR3 region is CASSSPGQVTDTQYF. The CDR3 coding sequence is TGTGCCAGCAGTAGTCCGGGACAGGTCACAGATACGCAGTATTTT.